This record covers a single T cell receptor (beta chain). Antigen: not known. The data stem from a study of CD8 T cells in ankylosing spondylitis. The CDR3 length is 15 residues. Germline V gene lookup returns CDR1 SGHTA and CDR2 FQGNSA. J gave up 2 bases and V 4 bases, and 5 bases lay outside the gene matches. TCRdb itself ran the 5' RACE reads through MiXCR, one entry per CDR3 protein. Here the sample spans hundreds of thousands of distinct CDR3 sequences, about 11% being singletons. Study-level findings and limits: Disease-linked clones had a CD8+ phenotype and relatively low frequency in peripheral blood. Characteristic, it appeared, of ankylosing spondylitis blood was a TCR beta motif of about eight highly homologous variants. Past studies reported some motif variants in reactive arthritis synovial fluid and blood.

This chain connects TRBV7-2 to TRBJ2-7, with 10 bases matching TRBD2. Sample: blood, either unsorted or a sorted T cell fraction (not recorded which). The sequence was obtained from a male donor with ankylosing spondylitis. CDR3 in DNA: TGTGCCAGCAGCTCTGGACTAGCGGTCCCCTACGAGCAGTACTTC. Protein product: CASSSGLAVPYEQYF. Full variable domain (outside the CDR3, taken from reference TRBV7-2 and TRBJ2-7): GAGVSQSPSNKVTEKGKDVELRCDPISGHTALYWYRQSLGQGLEFLIYFQGNSAPDKSGLPSDRFSAERTGGSVSTLTIQRTQQEDSAVYLCASSSGLAVPYEQYFGPGTRLTVT.